The T cell receptor beta chain described here comes from a study of molecular identifiers for immune sequencing clone quantification. General study points: Reportedly, one cell's Jurkat TCR RNA was detected within 1,200,000 naive CD8 cells.

This clonotype was counted once. Its target is unknown. Since the CDR3 does not end with the conserved phenylalanine or tryptophan, this likely comes from a read error. TCRdb processed the PCR reads anew with MiXCR; each CDR3 protein has one entry. Here the sample spans about 510,000 distinct CDR3 sequences, about 21% being singletons. Germline lookup yields CDR1 MNHEY and CDR2 SVGAGI. Trimming shortened V by 0 bases and J by 3 bases, and 12 bases separated the two germline ends. This CDR3 has 15 residues. This chain links TRBV6-5 with TRBJ2-7; a weak D match, TRBD2 (5 bases). The TCR was taken from a human donor in good health. Some libraries in this study had Jurkat cell RNA spiked in. The sequencing sample was made of naive CD8+ T cells from blood, with Jurkat cell RNA spiked in. Subset meaning: FACS-sorted CD8+CD4-CCR7+CD45RA+ naive T cells. The CDR3 nucleotides read TGTGCCAGCAGTTACTCGATTGACGGAGGCTACGAGCAGTACTCC. Translation: CASSYSIDGGYEQYS.